Sequencing of this T cell receptor (beta chain) was carried out in a study of CD8+CD57+ T cells in acquired aplastic anemia. Study summary: Average DNA yield from sorted CD4+ and CD8+ cells was 3.2 ug.

The CDR3 sequence is 12 residues long. CDR1 and CDR2 (germline): LNHNV, YYDKDF (reference sequence). Trimming stripped 2 bases from V and 6 bases from J, with 8 bases between. Genomic DNA served as template for TCR beta VDJ and CDR3 profiling. TCRdb reanalysed the reads using MiXCR and keeps one entry per CDR3 protein. The sample has under 200,000 distinct CDR3 sequences, 50% to 75% seen once; the top ten hold under 60%. This chain uses TRBV15 with TRBJ2-7; D is undetermined. Sequenced input: sorted CD4+, CD8+, or CD8+CD57+ T cells (not recorded which) from PBMCs. This clonotype was sampled from a human donor with severe aplastic anemia or a healthy control (not recorded which). CDR3 loop: CATSRSRSEQYF. As DNA, the CDR3 is TGTGCCACCAGCAGATCCAGGAGCGAGCAGTACTTC.